The 7 T cell receptor beta chains given below trace back to one sample, sequenced in a study of cytomegalovirus exposure and HLA in healthy donors. With 60 Vbeta and 13 Jbeta primers, the PCR was carried out. Sequenced by immunoSEQ multiplex PCR; TCRdb stores in-frame clones only, minus some. With roughly 55,000 clones in the sample, the ten largest clones hold around 10%. Input material: PBMCs. These receptors all stem from a man aged 50-59 years in good health and CMV-seropositive.

This chain links TRBV5-1 with TRBJ1-1; D ambiguous. Germline CDR1 and CDR2: SGHRS and YFSETQ. This CDR3 contains 16 residues. The V gene lost 0 bases and the J gene lost 0 bases, with 12 bases spanning the gap. Written as DNA, the CDR3 is TGCGCCAGCAGCTTGGATCTCGGTAGTATGAACACTGAAGCTTTCTTT. Amino acids: CASSLDLGSMNTEAFF.

The chain joins TRBV5-1 to TRBJ2-7, with D perhaps matching TRBD2 (5 bases). This CDR3 spans 14 amino acids. Trimming removed 4 bases at V and 4 bases at J, with 15 bases between. Germline V gene sequence: CDR1 SGHRS, CDR2 YFSETQ. CDR3 coding DNA: TGCGCCAGCAGCCTCGGGAACGGGCTTTACGAGCAGTACTTC. It is translated as CASSLGNGLYEQYF.

The J gene is TRBJ2-3, the V gene TRBV2, with D unclear. V dropped 4 bases and J dropped 5 bases, with 10 bases sitting between them. The CDR3 is made up of 13 amino acids. In germline, CDR1 is SNHLY, CDR2 FYNNEI. The CDR3 region has the DNA TGTGCCAGCAGTGCTAGGCCGGGAGATACGCAGTATTTT. Translating it yields CASSARPGDTQYF.

The rearrangement joins TRBV19 to TRBJ1-5; 7 bases align to TRBD1. This CDR3 has 14 amino acids. The germline CDR1 and CDR2 sequences are LNHDA and SQIVND (reference sequence). The ends lost 9 bases at V and 3 bases at J; junction bases unmatched: 8. This chain's CDR3 is CASTRDSNNQPQHF. The CDR3 bases are TGTGCCAGCACCCGGGACAGCAACAATCAGCCCCAGCATTTT.

V usage is TRBV5-1 and J usage is TRBJ1-2; D is unresolved. Germline V gene lookup returns CDR1 SGHRS and CDR2 YFSETQ. CDR3 length equals 16 residues. The V gene lost 4 bases and the J gene lost 2 bases, with 18 bases spanning the gap. The CDR3 sequence: CASSREPTSPNYGYTF. CDR3 DNA sequence: TGCGCCAGCAGCCGTGAACCTACCTCACCAAACTATGGCTACACCTTC.

This chain's CDR3 is CASSLVRGRKDTEAFF. The CDR3 region has the DNA TGTGCCAGCAGCTTAGTGCGGGGGAGGAAGGACACTGAAGCTTTCTTT. The chain couples TRBV7-9 to TRBJ1-1; a weak D match, TRBD1 (5 bases). The germline CDR1 and CDR2 sequences are SEHNR and FQNEAQ (reference sequence). V dropped 1 base and J dropped 3 bases, with 15 bases sitting between them. CDR3 size: 16 residues. Filled out from reference TRBV7-9 and TRBJ1-1, the complete variable domain reads DTGVSQNPRHKITKRGQNVTFRCDPISEHNRLYWYRQTLGQGPEFLTYFQNEAQLEKSRLLSDRFSAERPKGSFSTLEIQRTEQGDSAMYLCASSLVRGRKDTEAFFGQGTRLTVV.

The chain uses TRBV2 and TRBJ1-1; perhaps TRBD1 as D (5 bases). Germline loops: CDR1 SNHLY, CDR2 FYNNEI. This CDR3 contains 15 residues. Trimming took off 7 bases at V and 0 bases at J, with 15 bases between the two ends. The CDR3, as DNA: TGTGCCAGCACCATGCAGGGATCCATGAACACTGAAGCTTTCTTT. Translated, it gives CASTMQGSMNTEAFF.